This T cell receptor beta chain was observed in a study of blood T cell repertoires in COVID-19 (TCRdb year 2020). About the investigation overall: Samples from collaborators originated in the United States, Italy and Spain and spanned both the acute and convalescent phases of COVID-19. Deeply sampled blood TCRbeta repertoires from subjects exposed to, actively infected with, or recovered from COVID-19 were included in the dataset. A de-identified subject ID, COVID-19 status, age in years and sex were almost always included in the sample metadata. The prospective study material was composed of cDNA or gDNA derived from T cells, B-cell-depleted T cells, or PBMCs. The samples were drawn from the first 160 participants of the ongoing ImmuneRACE study and from roughly 1,300 subjects provided by 6 global collaborators. The repertoires were released in a freely available public database meant as a resource for research on the immune response to SARS-CoV-2. Where available, HLA class I and class II types were taken from metadata supplied by the sample provider and were not determined by assay-based typing.

Here V drops 6 bases and J drops 0 bases, and the junction holds 9 bases not matched to any gene. CDR1 and CDR2 were assigned from the germline V gene as MNHEY and SVGEGT. The CDR3, cysteine through phenylalanine, is 19 amino acids long. Here the CDR3 DNA is all that survives: 57 bases in frame from base 1. Turning to this clone: No antigen is known for it. No base quality information exists; no much larger clone differs at one position.

The research as a whole found: The amount of clinical and demographic metadata varied by source and participant and was provided uncurated.

The immunoSEQ Assay, a bias-controlled multiplex PCR, was used to amplify TCRbeta CDR3 regions from genomic DNA. Processing in the source paper ran as follows. Within the assay, amplification of reference gene primers was used to estimate how many nucleated cells each sample contained. Sequence reads were collapsed and filtered to measure the absolute abundance of every unique TCRbeta CDR3 rearrangement. For each sample, productive Simpson clonality was calculated by taking the square root of Simpson's diversity index across productive rearrangements. TCRdb obtained this table from immuneACCESS and retained in-frame rearrangements with V and J assigned. These tables miss some clones; where compared with another copy, unresolved V genes account for less than half of the shortfall, and the remainder is unexplained. The DNA was the basis for D and trimming; V, J and clone size are from that table. The table for this sample lists roughly 75,000 clones; about 89% of them were counted only once. The ten biggest clones cover less than 0.65% of the sample.

Collaborating institutions collected whole blood in K2EDTA tubes following their own protocols. For TCRbeta analysis, collaborators shipped samples as frozen whole blood, isolated PBMCs, or DNA extracted from either of those sample types. The chain is assembled from TRBV6-2 or TRBV6-3 and TRBJ2-3, with 16 bases aligning to TRBD2. Sequencing input: peripheral blood. This clonotype was obtained from a man between 60 and 70 years old with acute or convalescent COVID-19. CDR3 protein: CASSPGTSGGGSSTDTQYF. DNA sequence: TGTGCCAGCAGCCCCGGGACTAGCGGGGGGGGAAGCAGCACAGATACGCAGTATTTT.